A single sample is the source of the 25 T cell receptor beta chains below, sequenced in a study of a mutant IDH1 vaccine in newly diagnosed glioma. Data came from immunoSEQ multiplex PCR; TCRdb stores just in-frame clones and leaves some out. The repertoire holds 30,000 to 35,000 clones, just under 90% seen once, with 12% in the top ten. Their specific antigens are unknown. This sample's time point: week 47, end of study. Doses consisted of 300 ug of mutant IDH1 20-mer peptide each, paired with topical imiquimod. Sequences were derived from PBMCs, sampled from a glioma patient whose treatment included an IDH1 peptide vaccine. The receptor set was obtained from a young woman with glioma.

The chain has TRBV15 and TRBJ1-2; D unclear. Germline values: CDR1 LNHNV, CDR2 YYDKDF (reference sequence). The CDR3 spans 11 residues. Trimming took 3 bases from V and 6 from J, leaving 5 bases between them. This CDR3 is CATSSSDGYTF. The CDR3 nucleotides are TGTGCCACCAGCAGTTCTGATGGCTACACCTTC.

The rearrangement links TRBV5-6 to TRBJ2-7, with 7 bases matching TRBD2. The V gene's germline CDR1 is SGHDT and CDR2 YYEEEE. The CDR3 sequence is 14 residues long. Trimming removed 4 bases from V and 3 bases from J; junction bases left unmatched: 7. The CDR3 loop reads CASSQGLPSYEQYF. The CDR3 DNA sequence: TGTGCCAGCAGCCAGGGACTACCTAGCTACGAGCAGTACTTC. Full variable domain (rest looked up from reference TRBV5-6 and TRBJ2-7): DAGVTQSPTHLIKTRGQQVTLRCSPKSGHDTVSWYQQALGQGPQFIFQYYEEEERQRGNFPDRFSGHQFPNYSSELNVNALLLGDSALYLCASSQGLPSYEQYFGPGTRLTVT.

The chain has TRBV7-9 and TRBJ1-1; 11 nucleotides align to TRBD1. Germline V CDR1 and CDR2: SEHNR, FQNEAQ (reference sequence). Losses at the gene ends were 5 bases for V and 1 base for J; bases not matched to a gene: 12. The CDR3 is 18 amino acids. In DNA, the CDR3 is TGTGCCAGCAGCCCTACGCCCGGGACAGGGGGTAGGAACACTGAAGCTTTCTTT. Translation gives CASSPTPGTGGRNTEAFF.

A single count supports this clone. The identical CDR3 is also encoded by other nucleotide sequences in the sample. The chain is built from TRBV5-1 and TRBJ1-1, with D tentatively TRBD1 (5 bases). The CDR3 has 13 residues. Per the germline V gene, CDR1 is SGHRS and CDR2 is YFSETQ. Trimming left V 2 bases short and J 4 bases short, with 9 bases between. The CDR3 sequence: CASSFPGGTEAFF. The CDR3 DNA follows: TGCGCCAGCAGCTTTCCGGGGGGCACTGAAGCTTTCTTT.

This chain uses TRBV18 with TRBJ1-6; 8 positions agree with TRBD1. This CDR3 region has 14 residues. After removal of 2 bases from V and 7 bases from J, the junction contained 1 base not matched to a gene. CDR1 is KGHSH and CDR2 is LQKENI in the germline V gene. CDR3: CASSPGTGNSPLHF. The CDR3 region has the DNA TGTGCCAGCTCACCAGGGACAGGAAATTCACCCCTCCACTTT.

The chain joins TRBV6-4 to TRBJ2-7; 9 bases align to TRBD2. CDR3 length equals 15 residues. Per germline, CDR1 MRHNA and CDR2 SNTAGT. The V gene end was trimmed by 0 bases and the J gene end by 6 bases; junction bases not matched to a gene: 6. The CDR3 region has the DNA TGTGCCAGCAGTGACTCGAGCGGGGGGTCGGGCGAGCAGTACTTC. Translation: CASSDSSGGSGEQYF.

A few counts support this clone. V and J are TRBV7-2 and TRBJ1-2; possibly TRBD1 for D (6 bases). Trimming pared 4 bases from V and 8 bases from J, leaving 17 bases between. Germline CDR1 and CDR2: SGHTA and FQGNSA. The CDR3 extends over 14 amino acids. In nucleotides, the CDR3 is TGTGCCAGCAGCTATTTATCGGGGGCCCAAGGCTACACCTTC. Protein sequence: CASSYLSGAQGYTF.

The genes are TRBV18 and TRBJ2-7; D possibly matches TRBD1 or TRBD2 (5 bases each). CDR3 length equals 15 residues. Germline lookup yields CDR1 KGHSH and CDR2 LQKENI. V was clipped by 4 bases and J by 1 base, with 14 bases between them. DNA of the CDR3: TGTGCCAGCTCACAGGGACCGGGACCATCCTACGAGCAGTACTTC. It translates to CASSQGPGPSYEQYF.

The chain joins TRBV6-6 to TRBJ1-6; D gene uncertain. The CDR3 runs 15 residues. Between the trimmed V and J ends, which lost 2 bases and 3 bases, there was a span of 8 bases. The V gene's germline CDR1 is MNHNY and CDR2 SVGAGI (reference sequence). The CDR3 sequence is CASSYPPFYNSPLHF. The CDR3, as DNA: TGTGCCAGCAGTTACCCACCCTTCTATAATTCACCCCTCCACTTT.

The J gene is TRBJ2-5, the V gene TRBV7-8; D remains ambiguous. Trimming pared 1 base from V and 0 bases from J, leaving 9 bases between. The CDR3 spans 15 residues. Germline-derived CDR1 and CDR2 are SGHVS and FQNEAQ. DNA for the CDR3: TGTGCCAGCAGCTTAGTGGGCACAGACCAAGAGACCCAGTACTTC. It encodes CASSLVGTDQETQYF.

The V and J genes are TRBV2 and TRBJ1-5; a weak D match, TRBD1 (5 bases). The CDR3 contains 13 residues. Germline V gene lookup returns CDR1 SNHLY and CDR2 FYNNEI. V was trimmed by 5 bases and J by 2 bases, leaving 7 bases between them. CDR3 sequence: CASSQGGNQPQHF. DNA for the CDR3: TGTGCCAGCAGTCAGGGTGGCAATCAGCCCCAGCATTTT.

The chain has TRBV6-1 and TRBJ2-5, with D uncertain. The CDR3 totals 13 residues. Trimming stripped 1 base from V and 6 bases from J, with 9 bases between. CDR1 and CDR2 (germline): MNHNS, SASEGT. CDR3 sequence reads: CASSEENVKTQYF. The DNA for the CDR3 is TGTGCCAGCAGTGAAGAGAATGTGAAGACCCAGTACTTC.

V is TRBV6-5 and J is TRBJ2-5, with D uncertain. The ends were cut back, 5 bases at V and 2 bases at J, with 3 bases in the middle. This CDR3 has 11 residues. In germline, CDR1 is MNHEY, CDR2 SVGAGI. The chain's CDR3 is CASSRQETQYF. The CDR3, as DNA: TGTGCCAGCAGTAGACAAGAGACCCAGTACTTC.

This chain uses TRBV2 with TRBJ1-1, with TRBD1 identical over 12 bases. V lost 10 bases to trimming and J lost 12 bases; unmatched junction nucleotides: 12. Germline loops: CDR1 SNHLY, CDR2 FYNNEI. The CDR3 covers 13 residues. This CDR3 reads CATKRWDRGPTFF. The DNA for the CDR3 is TGTGCCACCAAAAGGTGGGACAGGGGGCCTACTTTCTTT.

The sample holds a few counts of this clone. V usage is TRBV4-1 and J usage is TRBJ1-2, with D possibly matching TRBD1 (5 bases). CDR3 size: 15 residues. The V end lost 0 bases, the J end lost 4 bases, and 12 bases lay between the germline ends. CDR1 and CDR2 from the germline V gene are MGHRA and YSYEKL. CDR3 residues: CASSQDRGAGYGYTF. The CDR3 nucleotides read TGCGCCAGCAGCCAAGATCGCGGGGCCGGCTATGGCTACACCTTC.

The chain's CDR3 is CASREGAGLNTEAFF. The CDR3 DNA reads as TGCGCCAGCAGGGAGGGGGCAGGGCTGAACACTGAAGCTTTCTTT. V usage is TRBV10-2 and J usage is TRBJ1-1; 7 bases match TRBD1. The V and J ends lost 6 bases and 0 bases, in that order; junction bases with no gene match: 7. The CDR3 covers 15 residues. Germline CDR1 WSHSY, CDR2 SAAADI.

Sample share makes this clone medium-sized. The chain carries TRBV10-2 and TRBJ1-2; D unclear. Trimming took 5 bases from V and 2 from J, leaving 12 bases between them. This CDR3 comprises 14 residues. CDR1 and CDR2 from the germline V gene are WSHSY and SAAADI. For the CDR3, the DNA is TGCGCCAGCAGTTTGGACGGCCTGAACTATGGCTACACCTTC. This codes for CASSLDGLNYGYTF.

The count of this clone is one. The chain couples TRBV10-2 to TRBJ2-1; tentative D call: TRBD2 (6 bases). The CDR3 has 15 amino acids. Germline loops: CDR1 WSHSY, CDR2 SAAADI. Trimming cost V 6 bases and J 0 bases, with 12 bases left between them. CDR3 sequence: CASRRVGSSYNEQFF. CDR3 sequence (DNA): TGCGCCAGCAGGAGGGTCGGGAGCTCCTACAATGAGCAGTTCTTC.

The chain is built from TRBV7-8 and TRBJ1-2, with 8 bases that match TRBD1. The germline CDR1 and CDR2 sequences are SGHVS and FQNEAQ. V was clipped by 3 bases and J by 0 bases; unmatched bases: 6. The CDR3 runs to 16 residues. The DNA for the CDR3 is TGTGCCAGCAGCTTCGGAGGGACAGGCGCTAACTATGGCTACACCTTC. Amino acid sequence: CASSFGGTGANYGYTF.

The rearrangement uses TRBV11-2 and TRBJ2-7; 10 positions agree with TRBD1. Germline V lookup: CDR1 SGHAT, CDR2 FQNNGV. V lost 5 bases, J lost 3 bases, and 4 bases stayed unmatched. The CDR3 has 14 amino acids. The CDR3 here is CASSNRDRGYEQYF. The CDR3 DNA reads as TGTGCCAGCAGCAACCGGGACAGGGGCTACGAGCAGTACTTC.

The rearrangement links TRBV4-1 to TRBJ1-1; possible D gene TRBD1, 6 bases. Germline CDR1 MGHRA, CDR2 YSYEKL. This CDR3 spans 17 amino acids. V gave up 0 bases and J gave up 4 bases, with 18 bases separating them. CDR3 nucleotides: TGCGCCAGCAGCCAAGATCTGGCGGCAGGGGACCTCACTGAAGCTTTCTTT. It translates to CASSQDLAAGDLTEAFF.

This chain uses TRBV29-1 with TRBJ2-1; TRBD1 matches 8 bases. The CDR3 has 16 residues. Germline CDR1 is SQVTM and CDR2 is ANQGSEA. V dropped 2 bases and J dropped 8; count of bases not matched to a gene: 14. CDR3 amino acids: CSVELPRTGKLDEQFF. The CDR3 DNA reads TGCAGCGTTGAACTTCCACGGACAGGGAAACTCGATGAGCAGTTCTTC.

The CDR3 bases are TGTGCCAGCTCACAGGGCAGTGATAATTCACCCCTCCACTTT. This encodes CASSQGSDNSPLHF. V is TRBV18 and J is TRBJ1-6; D gene uncertain. CDR1 is KGHSH and CDR2 is LQKENI in the germline V gene. The V and J ends lost 4 bases and 5 bases respectively, with 9 bases between them. The CDR3 is made up of 14 amino acids.

The rearrangement joins TRBV5-1 to TRBJ2-2; D possibly matches TRBD1 or TRBD2 (5 bases each). CDR1 and CDR2 (germline): SGHRS, YFSETQ. The CDR3 runs to 16 residues. Trimming removed 2 bases at V and 6 bases at J, with 17 bases between. The CDR3 is CASSLRGTSYSGELFF. CDR3 DNA sequence: TGCGCCAGCAGCTTAAGAGGGACGTCGTACTCCGGGGAGCTGTTTTTT. Together with reference TRBV5-1 and TRBJ2-2, the CDR3 gives the full variable domain: KAGVTQTPRYLIKTRGQQVTLSCSPISGHRSVSWYQQTPGQGLQFLFEYFSETQRNKGNFPGRFSGRQFSNSRSEMNVSTLELGDSALYLCASSLRGTSYSGELFFGEGSRLTVL.

The rearrangement joins TRBV5-8 to TRBJ1-5, with D tentatively TRBD1 (6 bases). Germline V gene data show CDR1 as SGHTS and CDR2 as YDEGEE. This CDR3 contains 16 residues. Trimming took 4 bases from V and 1 from J, leaving 15 bases between them. The CDR3 is CASSLLGAGSNQPQHF. The CDR3 coding sequence is TGTGCCAGCAGCCTGTTGGGGGCTGGGAGCAATCAGCCCCAGCATTTT.